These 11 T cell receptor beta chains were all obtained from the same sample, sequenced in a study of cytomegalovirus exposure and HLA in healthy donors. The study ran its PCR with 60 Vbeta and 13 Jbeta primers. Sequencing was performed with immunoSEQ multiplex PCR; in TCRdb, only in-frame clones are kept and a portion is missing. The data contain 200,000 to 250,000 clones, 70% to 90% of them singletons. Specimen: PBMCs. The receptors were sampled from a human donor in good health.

The CDR3 nucleotides are TGTGCCAGCAGTTTAGAGGCGGCCCTTGGAGATACGCAGTATTTT. It specifies CASSLEAALGDTQYF. The chain carries TRBV28 and TRBJ2-3; D is undetermined. The length of the CDR3 is 15 residues. Trimming took off 2 bases at V and 5 bases at J, with 14 bases between the two ends. CDR1 MDHEN and CDR2 SYDVKM come from the germline V gene.

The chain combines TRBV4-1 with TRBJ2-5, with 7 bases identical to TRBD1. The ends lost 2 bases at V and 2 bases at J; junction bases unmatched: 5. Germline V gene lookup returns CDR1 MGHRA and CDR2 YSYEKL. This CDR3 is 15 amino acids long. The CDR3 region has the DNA TGCGCCAGCAGCCAACAGCCGGACAGGCAAGAGACCCAGTACTTC. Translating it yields CASSQQPDRQETQYF.

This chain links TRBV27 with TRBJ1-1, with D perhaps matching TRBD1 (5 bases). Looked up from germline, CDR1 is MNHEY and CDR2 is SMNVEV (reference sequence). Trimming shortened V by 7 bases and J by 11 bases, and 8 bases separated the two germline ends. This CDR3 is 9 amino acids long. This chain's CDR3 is CASKGSAFF. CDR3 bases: TGTGCCAGCAAGGGGTCGGCTTTCTTT.

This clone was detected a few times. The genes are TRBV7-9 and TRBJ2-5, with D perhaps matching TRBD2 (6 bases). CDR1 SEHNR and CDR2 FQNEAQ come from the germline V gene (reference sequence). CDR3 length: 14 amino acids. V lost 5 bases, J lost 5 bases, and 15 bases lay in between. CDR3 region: CASSGGRAGETQYF. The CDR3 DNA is TGTGCCAGCAGCGGAGGACGGGCGGGGGAGACCCAGTACTTC.

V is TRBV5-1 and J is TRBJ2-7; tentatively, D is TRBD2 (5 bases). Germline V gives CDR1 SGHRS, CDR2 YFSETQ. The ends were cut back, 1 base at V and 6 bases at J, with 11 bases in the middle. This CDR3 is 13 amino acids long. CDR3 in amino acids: CASSLQRDGEQYF. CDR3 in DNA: TGCGCCAGCAGCTTGCAGAGGGATGGCGAGCAGTACTTC.

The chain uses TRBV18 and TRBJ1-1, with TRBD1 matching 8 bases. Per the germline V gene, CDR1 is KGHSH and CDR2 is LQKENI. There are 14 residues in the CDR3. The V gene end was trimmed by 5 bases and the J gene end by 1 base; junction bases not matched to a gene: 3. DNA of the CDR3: TGTGCCAGCTCAGGTGGACAGGGGAACACTGAAGCTTTCTTT. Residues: CASSGGQGNTEAFF.

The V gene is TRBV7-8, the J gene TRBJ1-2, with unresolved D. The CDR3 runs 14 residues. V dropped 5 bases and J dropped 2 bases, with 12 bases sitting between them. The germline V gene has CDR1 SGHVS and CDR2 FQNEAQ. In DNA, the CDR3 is TGTGCCAGCAGCCCACTTGCGGGAAACTATGGCTACACCTTC. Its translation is CASSPLAGNYGYTF.

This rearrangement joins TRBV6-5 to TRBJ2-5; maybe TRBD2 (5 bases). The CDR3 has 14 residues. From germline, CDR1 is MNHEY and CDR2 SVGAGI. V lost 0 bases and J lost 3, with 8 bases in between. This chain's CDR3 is CASSYSIGEETQYF. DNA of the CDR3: TGTGCCAGCAGTTACTCGATCGGGGAAGAGACCCAGTACTTC.

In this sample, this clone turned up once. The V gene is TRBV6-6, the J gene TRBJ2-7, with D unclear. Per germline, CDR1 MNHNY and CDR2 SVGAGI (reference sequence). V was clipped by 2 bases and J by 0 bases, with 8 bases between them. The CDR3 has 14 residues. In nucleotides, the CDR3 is TGTGCCAGCAGTTACGGGCAGAACTCCTACGAGCAGTACTTC. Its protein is CASSYGQNSYEQYF.

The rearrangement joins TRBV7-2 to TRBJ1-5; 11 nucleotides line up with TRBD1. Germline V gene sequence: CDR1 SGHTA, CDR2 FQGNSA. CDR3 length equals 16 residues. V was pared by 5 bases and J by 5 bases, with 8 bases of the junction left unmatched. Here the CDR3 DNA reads TGTGCCAGCAGCCACCCAGGGACAGGGGGTGATCAGCCCCAGCATTTT. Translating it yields CASSHPGTGGDQPQHF.

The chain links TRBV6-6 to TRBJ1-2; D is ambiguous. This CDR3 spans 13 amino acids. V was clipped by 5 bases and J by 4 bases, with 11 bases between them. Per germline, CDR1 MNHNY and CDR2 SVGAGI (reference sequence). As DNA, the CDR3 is TGTGCCAGCAGTAAAGACAAGACCTATGGCTACACCTTC. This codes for CASSKDKTYGYTF.